These T cell receptor beta chains were read from a single sample in a study of vaccination effects on CD4 cells after COVID-19. Assay: immunoSEQ multiplex PCR; the TCRdb copy retains only in-frame clones and omits some. The profile shows 65,000 or so clones, 76% of them singletons. These receptors have no known antigen. Here the sequenced sample was CD4+ T cells from PBMCs cultured with HCoV-NL63 spike peptides, taken before COVID-19 vaccination. These receptors were collected from a human donor who received a COVID-19 vaccine. Both conserved end residues are part of each CDR3. D genes are given only for firm matches. Not all rows give a size; the values are once, few, many and, for expanded clones, a class.

abundance	j_gene	d_gene	v_gene	CDR3nt	CDR3aa
-	TRBJ1-1	-	TRBV18	TGTGCCAGCTCCCAGCGGGCTGAAGCTTTCTTT	CASSQRAEAFF
-	TRBJ2-2	TRBD2	TRBV28	TGTGCCAGCAGTTTACGCCCGGGACTAGCGAACACCGGGGAGCTGTTTTTT	CASSLRPGLANTGELFF
-	TRBJ2-3	-	TRBV24-1	TGTGCCACCAGTGATTTCCAGGCCAGCGCCAGCACAGATACGCAGTATTTT	CATSDFQASASTDTQYF
few	TRBJ1-1	-	TRBV11-2	TGTGCCAGCAGCTTAGTAAGAGCGGTGAACACTGAAGCTTTCTTT	CASSLVRAVNTEAFF
-	TRBJ2-1	-	TRBV5-1	TGCGCCAGCAGCTTGTCCGCCAGCAATGAGCAGTTCTTC	CASSLSASNEQFF
-	TRBJ1-2	TRBD1	TRBV30	TGTGCCTGGACGTCCGACAGGGGAATAGGCTACACCTTC	CAWTSDRGIGYTF
-	TRBJ1-2	-	TRBV5-4	TGTGCCAGCAGCCGTTCTCGACATCCCAATGGCTACACCTTC	CASSRSRHPNGYTF
-	TRBJ2-3	-	TRBV24-1	TGTGCCACCAGTGGCTTTGAACCGGACGTAACTAGCACAGATACGCAGTATTTT	CATSGFEPDVTSTDTQYF
-	TRBJ2-2	TRBD2	TRBV7-6	TGTGCCAGCAAGCCGAGCGGGGCCCAAAACACCGGGGAGCTGTTTTTT	CASKPSGAQNTGELFF
-	TRBJ1-1	-	TRBV11-2	TGTGCCAGCAGCTCGCGAGGGAACACTGAAGCTTTCTTT	CASSSRGNTEAFF
-	TRBJ2-2	-	TRBV6-5	TGTGCCAGCAGTTACTCGTACAGGGAAACCGGGGAGCTGTTTTTT	CASSYSYRETGELFF
-	TRBJ2-1	-	TRBV25-1	TGTGCCAGCAGACCTCCTGACGGAAGCTCCTACAATGAGCAGTTCTTC	CASRPPDGSSYNEQFF
-	TRBJ1-1	-	TRBV30	TGTGCCTGGATCCCCAGGGGAGACACTGAAGCTTTCTTT	CAWIPRGDTEAFF
-	TRBJ1-5	-	TRBV12-3/TRBV12-4	TGTGCCAGCAGTTCCCGGAACCAGCCCCAGCATTTT	CASSSRNQPQHF
-	TRBJ2-5	TRBD2	TRBV18	TGTGCCAGCTCACCACTAGCGGGGGAAGAGACCCAGTACTTC	CASSPLAGEETQYF
-	TRBJ2-3	-	TRBV11-2	TGTGCCAGCAGCTTAAGGGGCCAGGGCACCCCAGATACGCAGTATTTT	CASSLRGQGTPDTQYF
few	TRBJ1-2	-	TRBV7-9	TGTGCCAGCAGCTTAGATAGTGGTAACTATGGCTACACCTTC	CASSLDSGNYGYTF
few	TRBJ1-1	-	TRBV7-3	TGTGCCAGCAGCCTAAACATACAGGGCACTGAAGCTTTCTTT	CASSLNIQGTEAFF
few	TRBJ1-5	-	TRBV2	TGTGCCAGCAGTCCAAACACAGGGAATCAGCCCCAGCATTTT	CASSPNTGNQPQHF
-	TRBJ1-5	-	TRBV5-5	TGTGCCAGCAGCGACCGAAGGGACATTAGCAATCAGCCCCAGCATTTT	CASSDRRDISNQPQHF
-	TRBJ2-5	-	TRBV15	TGTGCCACCAGCAGAGGACGGACACTACAAGAGACCCAGTACTTC	CATSRGRTLQETQYF
-	TRBJ2-3	TRBD2	TRBV7-8	TGTGCCAGCAGCTTGGGGACTAGCGGAGATACGCAGTATTTT	CASSLGTSGDTQYF
-	TRBJ1-1	-	TRBV30	TGTGCCTGGGGAGCCCAGGGAGTCGTAAGCACTGAAGCTTTCTTT	CAWGAQGVVSTEAFF
-	TRBJ2-3	TRBD1	TRBV7-2	TGTGCCAGCAGCTCCCGGACAGGTTCGGATACGCAGTATTTT	CASSSRTGSDTQYF
-	TRBJ2-1	-	TRBV3-1/TRBV3-2	TGTGCCAGCAGCCTAGGGAATGAGCAGTTCTTC	CASSLGNEQFF
once	TRBJ2-2	-	TRBV7-2	TGTGCCAGCAGCTTACTTTTAGGGGTCCCCGGGGAGCTGTTTTTT	CASSLLLGVPGELFF
once	TRBJ1-6	TRBD1	TRBV6-2/TRBV6-3	TGTGCCAGCAGTCACCGGACAGGGGGCCACTCCTATAATTCACCCCTCCACTTT	CASSHRTGGHSYNSPLHF
few	TRBJ2-1	-	TRBV24-1	TGTGCCACCAGTCCAAGGATGGGTGAGCAGTTCTTC	CATSPRMGEQFF
-	TRBJ1-1	-	TRBV7-9	TGTGCCAGCAGCTCGGGACTTCTTAACACTGAAGCTTTCTTT	CASSSGLLNTEAFF
few	TRBJ1-6	-	TRBV30	TGTGCCTGGAGTGTACGTAGGGATTCACCCCTCCACTTT	CAWSVRRDSPLHF
large	TRBJ1-2	TRBD1	TRBV5-1	TGCGCCAGCAGCTGGGGGACAGGCGAGCGCTATGGCTACACCTTC	CASSWGTGERYGYTF
-	TRBJ1-1	-	TRBV3-1/TRBV3-2	TGTGCCAGCAGCCAGGGGGCCGGCACTGAAGCTTTCTTT	CASSQGAGTEAFF
-	TRBJ1-5	-	TRBV4-3	TGCGCCAGCAGCCAAGACTTGGGCCAGCCCCAGCATTTT	CASSQDLGQPQHF
once	TRBJ2-1	TRBD2	TRBV10-3	TGTGCCATCAGTGAGTCGGAAGGACTAGCGCCTTACAATGAGCAGTTCTTC	CAISESEGLAPYNEQFF
-	TRBJ1-2	-	TRBV9	TGTGCCAGCAGCGAGCGGGACCCGGTTAACTATGGCTACACCTTC	CASSERDPVNYGYTF
-	TRBJ2-2	-	TRBV18	TGTGCCAGCTCACCCCAAACCCTCCGTGTCGGGGAGCTGTTTTTT	CASSPQTLRVGELFF
-	TRBJ2-1	TRBD1	TRBV14	TGTGCCAGCAGCCGGGACAGGGGTTTTTATGAGCAGTTCTTC	CASSRDRGFYEQFF
-	TRBJ1-6	TRBD1	TRBV5-1	TGCGCCAGCAGCTTGGGACAGGGGAATTCACCCCTCCACTTT	CASSLGQGNSPLHF
-	TRBJ1-1	TRBD1	TRBV7-6	TGTGCCAGCAGCTCTTTGCAGGGGGGATATTCTGAAGCTTTCTTT	CASSSLQGGYSEAFF
-	TRBJ1-4	-	TRBV12-5	TGTGCTAGTGGCCTAGGGGGAAGTAATGAAAAACTGTTTTTT	CASGLGGSNEKLFF
-	TRBJ1-1	TRBD1	TRBV25-1	TGTGCCAGCAGCGACACAGGGGGCGCGTCGAACACTGAAGCTTTCTTT	CASSDTGGASNTEAFF
-	TRBJ1-6	-	TRBV6-6	TGTGCCACCCAAGGGACATATAATTCACCCCTCCACTTT	CATQGTYNSPLHF
-	TRBJ1-2	-	TRBV5-1	TGCGCCAGCAGCTTGGGTCTTTTATTTGGCTACACCTTC	CASSLGLLFGYTF
-	TRBJ1-2	-	TRBV29-1	TGCAGCGTTGAAGGGACACCTACCTATGGCTACACCTTC	CSVEGTPTYGYTF
-	TRBJ2-3	-	TRBV7-9	TGTGCCAGCAGTTCTACGGGGGCGGGGGGCACAGATACGCAGTATTTT	CASSSTGAGGTDTQYF
few	TRBJ1-3	-	TRBV5-1	TGCGCCAGCAGCCTCGACCTCTCTGGAAACACCATATATTTT	CASSLDLSGNTIYF
-	TRBJ1-1	-	TRBV6-5	TGTGCCAGCTTTGGGCGAGGGGCGGGGAACACTGAAGCTTTCTTT	CASFGRGAGNTEAFF
-	TRBJ1-3	-	TRBV5-1	TGCGCCAGCAGCATCCCCGATGGAGAAAACACCATATATTTT	CASSIPDGENTIYF
-	TRBJ1-6	-	TRBV30	TGTGCCTGGAGGCAGGGTGGCTACTCACCCCTCCACTTT	CAWRQGGYSPLHF
-	TRBJ2-5	-	TRBV7-2	TGTGCCAGCAGCTTCAAGGCCGAGTGGACCCAGTACTTC	CASSFKAEWTQYF
few	TRBJ1-1	-	TRBV12-3/TRBV12-4	TGTGCCAGCAGCACGGGCCTGAACACTGAAGCTTTCTTT	CASSTGLNTEAFF
-	TRBJ1-2	-	TRBV2	TGTGCCAGCAGTGAACTCCTATATGGCTACACCTTC	CASSELLYGYTF
-	TRBJ2-5	-	TRBV2	TGTGCCAGCTCCACCCTGAAAGGGGGACCTACAGAGACCCAGTACTTC	CASSTLKGGPTETQYF
-	TRBJ2-3	TRBD1	TRBV18	TGTGCCAGCTCACCACCGGCAGGGGGCCCAACAGATACGCAGTATTTT	CASSPPAGGPTDTQYF
-	TRBJ1-4	-	TRBV6-5	TGTGCCAGCAGTTACTCGCGGGAAAATGAAAAACTGTTTTTT	CASSYSRENEKLFF
few	TRBJ2-1	TRBD1	TRBV24-1	TGTGCCACCAGTGAAGCTCCGGGACAGAACTACAATGAGCAGTTCTTC	CATSEAPGQNYNEQFF